A selection of T cell receptor beta chains follows, all from one sample in a study of T cell responses to AZD1222 COVID-19 vaccine. Data came from immunoSEQ multiplex PCR; TCRdb stores just in-frame clones and leaves some out. Of 13,000 or so clones listed, 84% were seen once; the top ten hold roughly two fifths. Source: peripheral blood, taken 28 days after the second AZD1222 dose. These receptor sequences come from an adult who received the AZD1222 COVID-19 vaccine. CDR3s include the opening cysteine and the closing phenylalanine or tryptophan. The D gene is left open where the match is weak. Clone size is not always given. Where it is, it says once, few, many or a class for expanded clones.

j_gene	d_gene	v_gene	abundance	CDR3nt	CDR3aa
TRBJ2-7	TRBD1	TRBV28	.	TGTGCCAGCAGTCGCGCCTTCCGGACAGGGAGTAATGACGAGCAGTACTTC	CASSRAFRTGSNDEQYF
TRBJ1-1	.	TRBV7-3	medium-sized	TGTGCCACCAAGGGGGGCCTGGGCACTGAAGCTTTCTTT	CATKGGLGTEAFF
TRBJ2-7	.	TRBV29-1	.	TGCAGCGTTGGTCTGGGGTACACCTACGAGCAGTACTTC	CSVGLGYTYEQYF
TRBJ1-2	.	TRBV5-1	.	TGCGCCAGCAGCTACTCTCAGGGTAGCGATGGCTACACCTTC	CASSYSQGSDGYTF
TRBJ2-2	TRBD2	TRBV5-4	once	TGTGCCAGCAGCTTGGGCGGGGGAGGGCCCACCGGGGAGCTGTTTTTT	CASSLGGGGPTGELFF
TRBJ2-2	.	TRBV5-1	.	TGCGCCAGCAGTCCCCTCCAGGGCACCGGGGAGCTGTTTTTT	CASSPLQGTGELFF
TRBJ2-7	TRBD2	TRBV7-3	.	TGTGCCAGCAGCCCCGGGGGGGGCATTTTCGAGCAGTACTTC	CASSPGGGIFEQYF
TRBJ2-7	TRBD1	TRBV5-5	.	TGTGCCAGCACCGTCCAGCAGGGGGCGAAGAACGAGCAGTACTTC	CASTVQQGAKNEQYF
TRBJ1-2	TRBD1	TRBV7-9	.	TGTGCCAGCAGCTTGACAGGGGGCGTTAGGGGATCGGATGGCTACACCTTC	CASSLTGGVRGSDGYTF
TRBJ2-3	TRBD1	TRBV5-1	.	TGCGCCAGCGAACCCGGGACAGGGATTCTTGGATTAGATACGCAGTATTTT	CASEPGTGILGLDTQYF
TRBJ2-7	TRBD1	TRBV30	.	TGTGCCTGGAGCCGGGACAGCTACGAGCAGTACTTC	CAWSRDSYEQYF
TRBJ2-3	TRBD1	TRBV7-9	.	TGTGCCAGCAGCTTAGAAGGGGGCGGGCAGTATTTT	CASSLEGGGQYF
TRBJ1-1	.	TRBV18	.	TGTGCCAGCTCACCACCTTCACAACGGTGGGACACTGAAGCTTTCTTT	CASSPPSQRWDTEAFF
TRBJ2-1	.	TRBV9	.	TGTGCCAGCAGCGCGGACATCCACAATGAGCAGTTCTTC	CASSADIHNEQFF
TRBJ1-2	.	TRBV29-1	.	TGCAGCGTTGACAGTCGAGGCGGTGGCTACACCTTC	CSVDSRGGGYTF
TRBJ1-3	.	TRBV5-5	.	TGTGCCAGCAGCTTGGTGCCCTACTCTGGAAACACCATATATTTT	CASSLVPYSGNTIYF
TRBJ1-5	.	TRBV6-5	.	TGTGCCAGCAGTTTCCCCAATCAGCCCCAGCATTTT	CASSFPNQPQHF
TRBJ2-2	.	TRBV5-4	.	TGTGCCAGCAGCTTGGACCGGCGGAGGACGAACACCGGGGAGCTGTTTTTT	CASSLDRRRTNTGELFF
TRBJ1-1	.	TRBV7-9	.	TGTGCCAGCAGCTTAATGCAGGGCAACCCACCGAACACTGAAGCTTTCTTT	CASSLMQGNPPNTEAFF
TRBJ1-2	.	TRBV6-2/TRBV6-3	once	TGTGCCAGCAGCCCGGGCAGGGAAGGCTACACCTTC	CASSPGREGYTF
TRBJ2-1	.	TRBV9	.	TGTGCCAGCAGTGGAGGGTTAGGCGGGACCTACAATGAGCAGTTCTTC	CASSGGLGGTYNEQFF
TRBJ1-2	TRBD1	TRBV19	.	TGTGCCAGTAGTTGGCGGGACAGCCCTAACTATGGCTACACCTTC	CASSWRDSPNYGYTF
TRBJ2-1	.	TRBV12-5	.	TGTGCTAGTGGTTTGGGCATGCACAATGAGCAGTTCTTC	CASGLGMHNEQFF
TRBJ1-2	.	TRBV29-1	.	TGCAGCGTTAGAGGGAATGGCTACACCTTC	CSVRGNGYTF
TRBJ2-7	.	TRBV7-2	.	TGTGCCAGCAGCTTAGTTACCCAAGGCGAGCAGTACTTC	CASSLVTQGEQYF
TRBJ1-4	.	TRBV30	medium-sized	TGTGCCTGGAGAGGCCCTACGTCGGAAAAACTGTTTTTT	CAWRGPTSEKLFF
TRBJ1-3	.	TRBV7-9	.	TGTGCCAGCAGCTTAGTCGCCGGCTCTGGAAACACCATATATTTT	CASSLVAGSGNTIYF
TRBJ2-7	TRBD2	TRBV7-9	.	TGTGCCAGCAGCTTTGGCGGGGGGTTCAACGAGCAGTACTTC	CASSFGGGFNEQYF
TRBJ2-7	.	TRBV30	few	TGTGCCTGGAGACCCAGGGCAATCCCCTACGAGCAGTACTTC	CAWRPRAIPYEQYF
TRBJ1-2	TRBD1	TRBV28	.	TGTGCCAGCAGCATAGACAGGGGCAGTGGCTACACCTTC	CASSIDRGSGYTF
TRBJ1-5	.	TRBV2	.	TGTGCCAGCAGTGAAGAAGCAGGGAATCAGCCCCAGCATTTT	CASSEEAGNQPQHF
TRBJ1-5	TRBD1	TRBV5-8	once	TGTGCCAGCAGCATACAGGGGGCAAGCAATCAGCCCCAGCATTTT	CASSIQGASNQPQHF
TRBJ2-2	.	TRBV6-1	.	TGTGCCAGCAGTGAACAAGGAACCGGGGAGCTGTTTTTT	CASSEQGTGELFF
TRBJ1-2	TRBD1	TRBV15	.	TGTGCCACCAGCAGAGATCTAACAGGGGATGGCTACACCTTC	CATSRDLTGDGYTF
TRBJ2-7	TRBD2	TRBV7-8	medium-sized	TGTGCCAGCTCATCCCAGGGAGGGAGTGACGAGCAGTACTTC	CASSSQGGSDEQYF
TRBJ1-1	TRBD1	TRBV5-1	once	TGCGCCAGCAGCTTGGCCGCAGGGGGCACTGAAGCTTTCTTT	CASSLAAGGTEAFF
TRBJ2-7	.	TRBV7-3	.	TGTGCCAGCAGCCCCGGCAGGGAGACCTACGAGCAGTACTTC	CASSPGRETYEQYF
TRBJ1-2	TRBD1	TRBV29-1	.	TGCAGCGCCACAGGGGGCAACGGCTATGGCTACACCTTC	CSATGGNGYGYTF
TRBJ2-7	TRBD1	TRBV4-2	.	TGTGCCAGCAGCCCCGCGGGACAGGGTTCCGAGCAGTACTTC	CASSPAGQGSEQYF
TRBJ1-6	.	TRBV27	.	TGTGCCAGCAGTTTATCGTTAAGGGGAGGAATTGGTTCACCCCTCCACTTT	CASSLSLRGGIGSPLHF
TRBJ2-1	.	TRBV4-2	once	TGTGCCAGCAGCCAAGAGGGCGGGGTCATCGGTGAGCAGTTCTTC	CASSQEGGVIGEQFF